These 25 T cell receptor beta chains were all obtained from the same sample, sequenced in a study of low-dose radiotherapy and immunotherapy resistance in tumors. Time point defined: after trial treatment. Stated treatment: LDRT plus nivolumab, ipilimumab, low-dose cyclophosphamide and aspirin (RACIN trial). Covering alpha and beta chains, TRAV- and TRBV-specific primers were used for the first-strand cDNA. Both a constant-region primer and a V-primer adapter served to amplify TCRs across 15 to 20 PCR cycles. From the reads, TCRdb called clonotypes with MiXCR, one entry per CDR3 protein. The sample includes about 84,000 distinct CDR3 sequences, about a sixth of them seen just once. Source: PBMCs, taken after low-dose radiotherapy plus immunotherapy. Receptor source: a male donor with prostate cancer.

The table lists this clonotype with many counts. The V gene is TRBV5-1, the J gene TRBJ2-7; D call uncertain. The germline gives CDR1 SGHRS, CDR2 YFSETQ. This CDR3 has 12 residues. With 4 bases removed from V and 3 bases from J, the gap between germline ends came to 8 bases. DNA of the CDR3: TGCGCCAGCAGCGGTGGATTCTACGAGCAGTACTTC. The encoded protein is CASSGGFYEQYF.

This rearrangement joins TRBV5-1 to TRBJ2-2; D may be TRBD1 (6 bases). The germline CDR1 and CDR2 sequences are SGHRS and YFSETQ. The CDR3 has 15 residues. V was cut by 0 bases and J by 6 bases, with 12 bases left in between. In DNA, the CDR3 is TGCGCCAGCAGCTTGGACAGGGCAGTTGCCGGGGAGCTGTTTTTT. It is translated as CASSLDRAVAGELFF.

V and J are TRBV28 and TRBJ1-5; D may be TRBD1 (6 bases). V lost 7 bases and J lost 4, with 14 bases in between. The CDR3 consists of 14 residues. Germline CDR1 is MDHEN and CDR2 is SYDVKM. The CDR3 reads CASTVGQINQPQHF. In nucleotides, the CDR3 is TGTGCCAGCACCGTAGGACAGATTAATCAGCCCCAGCATTTT.

This clonotype was picked up many times. The gene calls are TRBV19 and TRBJ2-1, with a tentative D call TRBD1 (6 bases). CDR3 length equals 13 residues. Germline CDR1 is LNHDA and CDR2 is SQIVND (reference sequence). Deletions cut 9 bases from V and 5 bases from J, with 14 bases between. In DNA, the CDR3 is TGTGCCAGCAAGATTCAGGGGAACAATGAGCAGTTCTTC. Amino acid sequence: CASKIQGNNEQFF.

The sample holds many counts of this clonotype. This chain joins TRBV28 and TRBJ1-2; D is ambiguous. Germline values: CDR1 MDHEN, CDR2 SYDVKM. Trimming removed 4 bases at V and 0 bases at J, with 6 bases between. This CDR3 has 13 amino acids. The chain's CDR3 is CASSYSPNYGYTF. The CDR3 DNA reads as TGTGCCAGCAGTTACAGCCCTAACTATGGCTACACCTTC.

The chain uses TRBV5-1 and TRBJ2-3; 11 bases line up with TRBD2. The CDR3 consists of 18 residues. CDR1 and CDR2 from the germline V gene are SGHRS and YFSETQ. The J segment lost 1 base and the V segment lost 0 bases, leaving 7 bases of the junction unmatched. CDR3 sequence (DNA): TGCGCCAGCAGCTTGGTTACTAGCGGGGGTACAGGCACAGATACGCAGTATTTT. This sequence encodes CASSLVTSGGTGTDTQYF.

The rearrangement links TRBV5-1 to TRBJ2-3, with 7 nucleotides matching TRBD1. Germline CDR1 SGHRS, CDR2 YFSETQ. V lost 3 bases to trimming and J lost 4 bases; unmatched junction nucleotides: 8. The CDR3 loop spans 15 amino acids. This CDR3 reads CASSSSGQTADTQYF. In DNA form, the CDR3 reads TGCGCCAGCAGCTCGTCGGGACAGACGGCAGATACGCAGTATTTT.

This clonotype came up many times. The rearrangement links TRBV7-2 to TRBJ2-1; TRBD2 might be the D (5 bases). This CDR3 contains 15 residues. The V gene lost 2 bases and the J gene lost 6 bases, with 14 bases spanning the gap. Looked up from germline, CDR1 is SGHTA and CDR2 is FQGNSA. CDR3 coding DNA: TGTGCCAGCAGCTTAAGGCGAGGGAGAAGCAATGAGCAGTTCTTC. Its translation is CASSLRRGRSNEQFF.

This clonotype was seen at least ten times. This rearrangement joins TRBV20-1 to TRBJ2-2; D remains ambiguous. There are 15 residues in the CDR3. Looked up from germline, CDR1 is DFQATT and CDR2 is SNEGSKA (reference sequence). V shed 0 bases and J shed 5 bases, with 13 bases lying between them. CDR3 nucleotide sequence: TGCAGTGCTAGAGACGGTGGGATTGGTACCGGGGAGCTGTTTTTT. Protein sequence: CSARDGGIGTGELFF.

This clonotype was seen repeatedly, ten times or more. CDR3 amino acids: CASTHRSGGAIEQFF. DNA of the CDR3: TGTGCCAGCACCCATCGGAGCGGGGGGGCGATCGAGCAGTTCTTC. The V gene is TRBV7-8, the J gene TRBJ2-1; the match to TRBD2 covers 10 bases. J lost 10 bases, V lost 7 bases, and 13 bases had no gene match. The germline V gene encodes CDR1 SGHVS and CDR2 FQNEAQ. The CDR3 is made up of 15 amino acids.

This clonotype has a count of ten or more. CDR3 sequence reads: CATSDGGRGRSSGRPISSYNEQFF. CDR3 sequence (DNA): TGTGCCACCAGTGATGGGGGCAGGGGGCGTTCTAGCGGGAGGCCTATTAGCTCCTACAATGAGCAGTTCTTC. The chain joins TRBV24-1 to TRBJ2-1, with 11 bases aligning to TRBD2. V shed 3 bases and J 0 bases; nucleotides not matched to a gene: 24. CDR3 length: 24 residues. Germline values: CDR1 KGHDR, CDR2 SFDVKD.

This clonotype was recorded many times. The chain recombines TRBV2 with TRBJ1-2; tentatively, D is TRBD1 (6 bases). CDR3 length equals 15 residues. The V end lost 3 bases, the J end lost 2 bases, and 13 bases lay between the germline ends. Looked up from germline, CDR1 is SNHLY and CDR2 is FYNNEI. The CDR3 loop is CASSEKGDWNYGYTF. The CDR3, as DNA: TGTGCCAGCAGTGAGAAGGGGGACTGGAACTATGGCTACACCTTC.

There are many counts of this clonotype. The genes are TRBV12-3 or TRBV12-4 and TRBJ2-6; D gene ambiguous. This CDR3 is 15 amino acids long. V gave up 7 bases and J gave up 1 base, with 11 bases separating them. The CDR3 loop is CASNPRSSGANVLTF. The DNA of the CDR3 is TGTGCCAGCAATCCTAGATCTTCTGGGGCCAACGTCCTGACTTTC.

This clonotype appeared many times. V usage is TRBV3-1 and J usage is TRBJ2-3; TRBD1 is a possible D gene (5 bases). Per the germline V gene, CDR1 is LGHDT and CDR2 is YNNKEL (reference sequence). Between the trimmed V and J ends, which lost 4 bases and 4 bases, there was a span of 15 bases. This CDR3 comprises 15 residues. CDR3 region: CASSLTKGCADTQYF. The CDR3 nucleotides read TGTGCCAGCAGCCTCACTAAGGGGTGCGCAGATACGCAGTATTTT.

As for this clonotype: A read error may account for a junction end that differs from germline. The chain has TRBV4-1 and TRBJ1-3; D perhaps matches TRBD1 (5 bases). The CDR3 extends over 16 amino acids. Germline lookup yields CDR1 MGHRA and CDR2 YSYEKL. CDR3 region: CASSQELGQAGNTIYF. The CDR3 nucleotides read TGTGCCAGCAGCCAAGAGCTGGGGCAGGCTGGAAACACCATATATTTT.

This clonotype was seen at least ten times. CDR3 sequence: CASSLTLPGTGYEQYF. As DNA, the CDR3 is TGTGCCAGCAGCTTAACGTTACCGGGGACAGGCTACGAGCAGTACTTC. V and J are TRBV7-3 and TRBJ2-7; 8 bases agree with TRBD1. Germline CDR1 and CDR2: SGHTA and FQGTGA. The CDR3 is 16 residues long. The V and J ends lost 0 bases and 3 bases, in that order; junction bases with no gene match: 7. Combining the CDR3 with reference TRBV7-3 and TRBJ2-7 gives the whole variable domain GAGVSQTPSNKVTEKGKYVELRCDPISGHTALYWYRQSLGQGPEFLIYFQGTGAADDSGLPNDRFFAVRPEGSVSTLKIQRTERGDSAVYLCASSLTLPGTGYEQYFGPGTRLTVT.

The chain is built from TRBV6-2 or TRBV6-3 and TRBJ2-3; D unclear. There are 15 residues in the CDR3. Germline-derived CDR1 and CDR2 are MNHEY and SVGEGT. Trimming stripped 5 bases from V and 1 base from J, with 13 bases between. CDR3 sequence reads: CASSPSSDRTDTQYF. CDR3 sequence (DNA): TGTGCCAGCAGTCCTTCCTCGGACCGCACAGATACGCAGTATTTT.

Comment on this clonotype: A far larger clone is just one base off, so this is likely a read error. The chain links TRBV7-9 to TRBJ2-6; D call uncertain. This CDR3 region has 16 residues. Germline loops: CDR1 SEHNR, CDR2 FQNEAQ (reference sequence). The CDR3 sequence: CANSLGKFSGANVLTF. CDR3 coding DNA: TGTGCCAACAGCTTAGGGAAATTCTCTGGGGCCAACGTCCTGACTTTC.

Points on this clonotype: Sequence at one end of the junction differs from germline and may be a read error. The V and J genes are TRBV6-2 or TRBV6-3 and TRBJ2-7, with D tentatively TRBD1 or TRBD2 (5 bases each). The CDR3 is 12 residues long. CDR1 and CDR2 (germline): MNHEY, SVGEGT. The CDR3 protein is CSSNEGNGELYF. The CDR3 DNA reads as TGTTCCAGCAATGAGGGGAACGGCGAGCTGTACTTC.

CDR3 sequence reads: CASSLRTVPEQYF. Written as DNA, the CDR3 is TGTGCCAGCAGCTTACGAACGGTTCCCGAGCAGTACTTC. The chain combines TRBV3-1 with TRBJ2-7; no reliable D call. The CDR3 runs 13 residues. V lost 5 bases to trimming and J lost 6 bases, with 14 bases between them. Germline V gives CDR1 LGHDT, CDR2 YNNKEL (reference sequence).

This clonotype was seen ten or more times. V is TRBV5-4 and J is TRBJ2-3; 12 bases line up with TRBD2. This CDR3 region has 16 residues. Per the germline V gene, CDR1 is SGHNT and CDR2 is YYREEE (reference sequence). The ends lost 4 bases at V and 2 bases at J; junction bases unmatched: 5. The CDR3 DNA sequence: TGTGCCAGCAGCGCCGGACTAGCGGGATTCACAGATACGCAGTATTTT. Amino acid sequence: CASSAGLAGFTDTQYF.

This clonotype was seen many times. This chain joins TRBV19 and TRBJ2-1; TRBD2 matches at 14 bases. Germline values: CDR1 LNHDA, CDR2 SQIVND (reference sequence). With V trimmed by 8 bases and J by 3 bases, 6 bases remained unmatched. This CDR3 comprises 16 residues. The CDR3 nucleotides are TGTGCCAGTGGGACTAGCGGGAGCCAATTCTACAATGAGCAGTTCTTC. It codes for CASGTSGSQFYNEQFF.

This clonotype was seen many times. The gene calls are TRBV18 and TRBJ1-3, with unresolved D. V lost 0 bases, J lost 4 bases, and 13 bases lay in between. From germline, CDR1 is KGHSH and CDR2 LQKENI. This CDR3 is built from 16 residues. The CDR3: CASSPPSSGSGNTIYF. The CDR3 region has the DNA TGTGCCAGCTCACCACCGTCCTCAGGATCGGGAAACACCATATATTTT.

The chain joins TRBV28 to TRBJ2-3; D unclear. The CDR3 extends over 12 amino acids. Trimming cost V 7 bases and J 4 bases, with 9 bases left between them. CDR1 is MDHEN and CDR2 is SYDVKM in the germline V gene. CDR3 sequence (DNA): TGTGCCAGCACGGGTATGTCAGATACGCAGTATTTT. It codes for CASTGMSDTQYF.

In its sample, this clonotype was seen many times. The rearrangement links TRBV18 to TRBJ2-7, with D unresolved. The CDR3 contains 13 residues. The V gene lost 4 bases and the J gene lost 0 bases, with 7 bases spanning the gap. Per the germline V gene, CDR1 is KGHSH and CDR2 is LQKENI. The CDR3 DNA reads TGTGCCAGCTCACACGGAAGCTCCTACGAGCAGTACTTC. Residues: CASSHGSSYEQYF.